One sample yielded the 22 T cell receptor beta chains listed below, sequenced in a study of OX40 agonist ivuxolimab in advanced cancers. Sequencing used immunoSEQ multiplex PCR; TCRdb keeps in-frame clones, though not all of them. The table lists roughly 93,000 clones, about 84% of them singletons, with around 5.8% in the top ten. The material sequenced was CD4+ or CD8+ T cells sorted from blood, taken in a trial of the OX40 agonist ivuxolimab. The receptors were gathered from an adult with an advanced solid tumor such as melanoma, head and neck, liver or kidney cancer.

The chain is built from TRBV14 and TRBJ2-3; weak D call: TRBD2 (7 bases). Per germline, CDR1 SGHDN and CDR2 FVKESK. The CDR3 runs 16 residues. The germline V and J ends were trimmed by 7 bases and 3 bases, with 20 bases remaining between them. The CDR3 nucleotides are TGTGCCAGCACCCCCAGAAACGGGGGGCTGACAGATACGCAGTATTTT. Protein product: CASTPRNGGLTDTQYF.

This rearrangement joins TRBV27 to TRBJ1-2, with a weak D call TRBD1 (6 bases). The CDR3 sequence is 14 residues long. V was shortened by 5 bases and J by 8 bases, with 18 bases between the two germline ends. The germline gives CDR1 MNHEY, CDR2 SMNVEV (reference sequence). CDR3 DNA: TGTGCCAGCAGTCCCCGCCAGGGGCTAGGGGGCTACACCTTC. It yields the protein CASSPRQGLGGYTF.

The chain has TRBV7-2 and TRBJ2-2, with 8 positions matching TRBD1. The length of the CDR3 is 15 residues. Germline CDR1 and CDR2: SGHTA and FQGNSA. Trimming removed 5 bases from V and 6 bases from J; junction bases left unmatched: 8. This CDR3 reads CASSLQGVASGELFF. The CDR3 nucleotides are TGTGCCAGCAGCCTACAGGGGGTCGCCTCCGGGGAGCTGTTTTTT.

The rearrangement uses TRBV7-9 and TRBJ1-5; TRBD1 might be the D (6 bases). This CDR3 is 13 amino acids long. Germline loops: CDR1 SEHNR, CDR2 FQNEAQ (reference sequence). Trimming removed 5 bases at V and 6 bases at J, with 11 bases between. The CDR3 coding sequence is TGTGCCAGCAGCCCCAGGGGTAGTCAGCCCCAGCATTTT. It codes for CASSPRGSQPQHF. Full variable domain (rest looked up from reference TRBV7-9 and TRBJ1-5): DTGVSQNPRHKITKRGQNVTFRCDPISEHNRLYWYRQTLGQGPEFLTYFQNEAQLEKSRLLSDRFSAERPKGSFSTLEIQRTEQGDSAMYLCASSPRGSQPQHFGDGTRLSIL.

CDR3 residues: CASSLGPAMSAKNIQYF. The DNA for the CDR3 is TGTGCCAGCAGCTTGGGCCCAGCCATGTCAGCCAAAAACATTCAGTACTTC. The chain carries TRBV5-4 and TRBJ2-4; D remains ambiguous. V lost 0 bases, J lost 0 bases, and 13 bases lay in between. This CDR3 is built from 17 residues. Looked up from germline, CDR1 is SGHNT and CDR2 is YYREEE (reference sequence).

V usage is TRBV27 and J usage is TRBJ1-2; a possible D gene is TRBD1 (5 bases). Germline loops: CDR1 MNHEY, CDR2 SMNVEV (reference sequence). The length of the CDR3 is 11 residues. V gave up 4 bases and J gave up 7 bases, with 7 bases separating them. DNA for the CDR3: TGTGCCAGCAGTTCGGGGACTGGCTACACCTTC. Protein sequence: CASSSGTGYTF.

The CDR3 is CASSVRGFGETQYF. The CDR3 bases are TGTGCCAGCAGCGTACGGGGCTTCGGGGAGACCCAGTACTTC. V and J are TRBV9 and TRBJ2-5, with D perhaps TRBD1 or TRBD2 (5 bases each). The CDR3 sequence is 14 residues long. V lost 1 base and J lost 5, with 12 bases in between. The germline V gene encodes CDR1 SGDLS and CDR2 YYNGEE.

The genes are TRBV29-1 and TRBJ2-7; D is unclear. The CDR3 has 11 residues. Germline CDR1 reads SQVTM; CDR2 reads ANQGSEA. Between the trimmed V and J ends, which lost 7 bases and 4 bases, there was a span of 11 bases. The CDR3 spells CSATGGYEQYF. In DNA form, the CDR3 reads TGCAGCGCGACGGGTGGTTACGAGCAGTACTTC.

This chain connects TRBV12-5 to TRBJ2-5; D may be TRBD2 (5 bases). This CDR3 comprises 14 residues. Per germline, CDR1 LGHNT and CDR2 FRNRAP. With 4 bases removed from V and 0 bases from J, the gap between germline ends came to 9 bases. CDR3 sequence reads: CASGSSGNQETQYF. Written as DNA, the CDR3 is TGTGCTAGTGGTTCAAGCGGCAACCAAGAGACCCAGTACTTC.

The gene calls are TRBV19 and TRBJ1-1; no definite D call. Germline CDR1 and CDR2: LNHDA and SQIVND (reference sequence). The CDR3 is 14 residues long. V lost 3 bases, J lost 1 base, and 9 bases lay in between. The chain's CDR3 is CASSMGDTNTEAFF. The CDR3, as DNA: TGTGCCAGTAGTATGGGAGACACGAACACTGAAGCTTTCTTT. The entire variable domain, with the rest obtained from reference TRBV19 and TRBJ1-1, is as follows: DGGITQSPKYLFRKEGQNVTLSCEQNLNHDAMYWYRQDPGQGLRLIYYSQIVNDFQKGDIAEGYSVSREKKESFPLTVTSAQKNPTAFYLCASSMGDTNTEAFFGQGTRLTVV.

This chain connects TRBV18 to TRBJ2-4; TRBD1 aligns across 7 bases. There are 13 residues in the CDR3. The J segment lost 4 bases and the V segment lost 8 bases, leaving 5 bases of the junction unmatched. CDR1 and CDR2 from the germline V gene are KGHSH and LQKENI. In DNA form, the CDR3 reads TGTGCCAGCGCAATGGGACAGAAAAACATTCAGTACTTC. This sequence encodes CASAMGQKNIQYF.

This chain links TRBV4-2 with TRBJ2-3; TRBD2 matches at 11 bases. This CDR3 region has 18 residues. Germline V gene lookup returns CDR1 LGHNA and CDR2 YNFKEQ. V shed 4 bases, J shed 5 bases, and the junction held 14 bases outside the gene matches. Here the CDR3 reads CASSPMGSSGRGRDTQYF. The CDR3, as DNA: TGTGCCAGCAGCCCAATGGGTAGTAGCGGGAGGGGGAGAGATACGCAGTATTTT.

This clone was seen more than once but under ten times. The rearrangement joins TRBV5-1 to TRBJ1-5, with a possible D match to TRBD1 (6 bases). The germline gives CDR1 SGHRS, CDR2 YFSETQ. This CDR3 comprises 13 residues. The ends were cut back, 5 bases at V and 9 bases at J, with 15 bases in the middle. The CDR3 region is CASSPGVTGPQHF. In DNA, the CDR3 is TGCGCCAGCAGTCCAGGGGTTACAGGGCCCCAGCATTTT.

The chain carries TRBV2 and TRBJ2-2; no definite D call. CDR1 and CDR2 from the germline V gene are SNHLY and FYNNEI. The germline V and J ends were trimmed by 4 bases and 6 bases, with 6 bases remaining between them. The CDR3 spans 12 residues. The CDR3 reads CASSGLAGELFF. CDR3 DNA: TGTGCCAGCAGTGGGCTAGCCGGGGAGCTGTTTTTT.

The chain links TRBV7-6 to TRBJ2-7; 7 positions match TRBD1. Germline V gives CDR1 SGHVS, CDR2 FNYEAQ. The ends lost 0 bases at V and 4 bases at J; junction bases unmatched: 6. CDR3 size: 15 residues. This CDR3 reads CASSLASTGIYEQYF. The DNA of the CDR3 is TGTGCCAGCAGCTTAGCCTCGACAGGGATTTACGAGCAGTACTTC.

The chain is built from TRBV30 and TRBJ2-7, with TRBD1 identical over 10 bases. CDR3 length: 16 residues. J was trimmed by 3 bases and V by 0 bases; bases with no gene match: 8. Per the germline V gene, CDR1 is GTSNPN and CDR2 is SVGIG (reference sequence). The CDR3 loop is CAWSVGTGARGYEQYF. The CDR3 coding sequence is TGTGCCTGGAGTGTTGGGACAGGGGCACGGGGCTACGAGCAGTACTTC.

J is TRBJ2-1 and V is TRBV7-3; D is unresolved. Germline V gene data show CDR1 as SGHTA and CDR2 as FQGTGA. V was clipped by 5 bases and J by 0 bases, with 14 bases between them. The CDR3 has 16 amino acids. The CDR3 protein is CASSLVWGGSYNEQFF. In DNA form, the CDR3 reads TGTGCCAGCAGCCTGGTGTGGGGTGGCTCCTACAATGAGCAGTTCTTC.

The rearrangement joins TRBV2 to TRBJ1-2; D gene ambiguous. The CDR3 extends over 12 amino acids. Between the trimmed V and J ends, which lost 3 bases and 7 bases, there was a span of 9 bases. CDR1 and CDR2 (germline): SNHLY, FYNNEI. DNA for the CDR3: TGTGCCAGCAGTGACCGAAACGCTGGCTACACCTTC. Translation gives CASSDRNAGYTF.

This chain connects TRBV18 to TRBJ2-7; possibly TRBD1 for D (6 bases). The ends were cut back, 4 bases at V and 4 bases at J, with 17 bases in the middle. Germline V gene data show CDR1 as KGHSH and CDR2 as LQKENI. The CDR3 runs to 15 residues. This CDR3 is CASSRNRERLYEQYF. The CDR3 nucleotides read TGTGCCAGCTCACGAAACAGGGAACGGCTTTACGAGCAGTACTTC.

V gene TRBV6-1 combines with J gene TRBJ1-1; D may be TRBD1 (5 bases). This CDR3 is built from 13 residues. In germline, CDR1 is MNHNS, CDR2 SASEGT. Trimming stripped 6 bases from V and 7 bases from J, with 15 bases between. The CDR3 region has the DNA TGTGCCAGCAGCCTCCGGGACCTCCTTGAAGCTTTCTTT. Protein: CASSLRDLLEAFF.

The chain combines TRBV11-1 with TRBJ1-2; weak D call: TRBD1 (5 bases). The CDR3 loop spans 14 amino acids. The germline V gene has CDR1 SGHAT and CDR2 FQDESV (reference sequence). With 5 bases removed from V and 4 bases from J, the gap between germline ends came to 14 bases. The CDR3 protein is CASSAYSGAYGYTF. The CDR3 nucleotides are TGTGCCAGCAGCGCTTACTCCGGGGCCTATGGCTACACCTTC.

The genes are TRBV14 and TRBJ2-2, with D tentatively TRBD2 (5 bases). Germline V gene data show CDR1 as SGHDN and CDR2 as FVKESK. The CDR3 consists of 14 residues. V shed 4 bases and J shed 1 base, with 7 bases lying between them. This CDR3 is CASSPDWNTGELFF. The CDR3 coding sequence is TGTGCCAGCAGCCCGGACTGGAACACCGGGGAGCTGTTTTTT.